This is a list of T cell receptor beta chains from one sample in a study of shared clonotypes between healthy human individuals. The repertoire was sequenced with immunoSEQ multiplex PCR; TCRdb's copy has only in-frame clones and lacks some. The sample includes 2 million to 2.5 million clones, 80% to 95% of them seen just once. The source material was naive CD4+ T cells from PBMCs. The origin of the receptors is a man aged 18-30 years in good health. Some clones in this sample may be carry-over from other donors' samples. CDR3s include the opening cysteine and the closing phenylalanine or tryptophan. A D gene is named only where the DNA matches it firmly. Clone size is stated in some rows and not others, as once, few, many or a class when expanded.

>NA|TRBJ1-2|NA|TRBV5-8|16
TGTGCCAGCAGCCCGCGACAATTTGGGGGGAACTATGGCTACACCTTC
CASSPRQFGGNYGYTF
>NA|TRBJ2-7|NA|TRBV5-4|12
TGTGCCAGCAGTAACAGAGGCTACGAGCAGTACTTC
CASSNRGYEQYF
>NA|TRBJ1-4|NA|TRBV7-2|14
TGTGCCAGCAGCCCACAGGGTTCAAATGAAAAACTGTTTTTT
CASSPQGSNEKLFF
>NA|TRBJ2-7|NA|TRBV28|14
TGTGCCAGCACCACCCCCGCCGTCCCCTACGAGCAGTACTTC
CASTTPAVPYEQYF
>NA|TRBJ2-7|NA|TRBV10-1|14
TGCGCCAGCAGTGAGTGGCGGACCTCCTACGAGCAGTACTTC
CASSEWRTSYEQYF
>TRBD1|TRBJ2-4|NA|TRBV18|13
TGTGCCAGCTCTCAACAGGGGGCAAACATTCAGTACTTC
CASSQQGANIQYF
>TRBD2|TRBJ2-3|NA|TRBV5-1|14
TGCGCCAGCACTGGCGCGGGAGGTACAGATACGCAGTATTTT
CASTGAGGTDTQYF
>NA|TRBJ2-2|NA|TRBV5-1|16
TGCGCCAGCAGCCCGGACGGGACTGGGAACACCGGGGAGCTGTTTTTT
CASSPDGTGNTGELFF
>NA|TRBJ1-3|NA|TRBV18|14
TGTGCCAGCTCACCTCAGGGAGACGGAAACACCATATATTTT
CASSPQGDGNTIYF
>TRBD1|TRBJ1-1|NA|TRBV15|14
TGTGCCACCTTAAAGGGGGCGCGGAACACTGAAGCTTTCTTT
CATLKGARNTEAFF
>TRBD2|TRBJ2-1|NA|TRBV6-6|16
TGTGCCAGCCGCGGACGGACTAGCGACCCGTACAATGAGCAGTTCTTC
CASRGRTSDPYNEQFF
>TRBD1|TRBJ2-2|NA|TRBV6-5|14
TGTGCCAGCAGTTTGACAGGGGGAACCGGGGAGCTGTTTTTT
CASSLTGGTGELFF
>NA|TRBJ2-1|NA|TRBV12-5|12
TGTGCTAGTGCCCCAGGGGCGGGTGAGCAGTTCTTC
CASAPGAGEQFF
>TRBD2|TRBJ2-1|NA|TRBV11-2|17
TGTGCCAGCAGCTTCCGGAGGTATAGCGGGAGGGCCAATGAGCAGTTCTTC
CASSFRRYSGRANEQFF
>NA|TRBJ2-1|NA|TRBV4-1|18
TGCGCCAGCAGCCAAGCCCCCATACCCGGGAGTGGGAACAATGAGCAGTTCTTC
CASSQAPIPGSGNNEQFF
>TRBD1|TRBJ2-3|NA|TRBV28|14
TGTGCCAGCAGCTCAGGGGGCGTCGGAGATACGCAGTATTTT
CASSSGGVGDTQYF
>NA|TRBJ2-5|NA|TRBV5-4|14
TGTGCCAGCAGCCCCATGGACAGTTTTGAGACCCAGTACTTC
CASSPMDSFETQYF
>NA|TRBJ2-5|once|TRBV5-1|16
TGCGCCAGCAGCTTGGTCGGTAGCTCACTCGGAGAGACCCAGTACTTC
CASSLVGSSLGETQYF
>TRBD1|TRBJ1-1|NA|TRBV10-3|14
TGTGCCATCAGTGAGGACAGGGGGAACACTGAAGCTTTCTTT
CAISEDRGNTEAFF
>TRBD1|TRBJ2-1|NA|TRBV27|15
TGTGCCAGCAGTAGGACAGGGTCCACCTACAATGAGCAGTTCTTC
CASSRTGSTYNEQFF